These 26 T cell receptor beta chains originate from one sample sequenced in a study of blood T cell repertoires in COVID-19. TCRdb's copy holds only in-frame clones and misses some; the assay was immunoSEQ multiplex PCR. Of over 300,000 clones detected, around 89% appear once; the ten largest clones hold over 0.9%. Material for sequencing was PBMCs or T cells enriched from blood (not recorded which). These receptors were obtained from a young woman with acute COVID-19.

The chain carries TRBV30 and TRBJ2-1; TRBD2 is a possible D gene (6 bases). CDR3 length: 14 residues. V was cut by 6 bases and J by 6 bases, with 18 bases left in between. CDR1 and CDR2 from the germline V gene are GTSNPN and SVGIG (reference sequence). This CDR3 reads CACTTSPASNEQFF. CDR3 nucleotide sequence: TGTGCCTGCACGACTAGTCCAGCTTCCAATGAGCAGTTCTTC.

The gene calls are TRBV9 and TRBJ2-7; D possibly corresponds to TRBD1 (6 bases). Germline V CDR1 and CDR2: SGDLS, YYNGEE. Deletions cut 4 bases from V and 3 bases from J, with 14 bases between. This CDR3 has 14 residues. The CDR3 sequence is CASSPKGHLYEQYF. The CDR3 nucleotides are TGTGCCAGCAGCCCAAAGGGACACCTCTACGAGCAGTACTTC.

This clone has only one observation. V gene TRBV6-6 combines with J gene TRBJ1-2; D not resolved. The CDR3 runs 13 residues. V lost 5 bases and J 8 bases, leaving 15 bases between the germline ends. Germline V gene lookup returns CDR1 MNHNY and CDR2 SVGAGI (reference sequence). Written as DNA, the CDR3 is TGTGCCAGCAGTCCCGATCCGATCGAGGGCTACACCTTC. Amino acids: CASSPDPIEGYTF.

J is TRBJ2-1 and V is TRBV4-3; D perhaps matches TRBD2 (6 bases). CDR1 is LGHNA, CDR2 YSLEER, per germline. CDR3 size: 16 residues. The V end was cut by 4 bases, the J end by 0 bases, with 13 bases between. This CDR3 reads CASSPGTGSSYNEQFF. CDR3 nucleotide sequence: TGCGCCAGCAGCCCCGGCACCGGGAGCTCCTACAATGAGCAGTTCTTC.

V and J are TRBV7-9 and TRBJ2-7, with 7 positions matching TRBD2. The V segment lost 1 base and the J segment 7 bases; nucleotides outside the gene matches: 1. Per germline, CDR1 SEHNR and CDR2 FQNEAQ (reference sequence). The CDR3 is made up of 12 amino acids. The DNA of the CDR3 is TGTGCCAGCAGCTTAGTAGCGGGTGAGCAGTACTTC. Translated, it gives CASSLVAGEQYF. Using reference TRBV7-9 and TRBJ2-7 for the parts outside the CDR3, the full variable domain is DTGVSQNPRHKITKRGQNVTFRCDPISEHNRLYWYRQTLGQGPEFLTYFQNEAQLEKSRLLSDRFSAERPKGSFSTLEIQRTEQGDSAMYLCASSLVAGEQYFGPGTRLTVT.

The chain couples TRBV21-1 to TRBJ2-7; TRBD1, the table's D call, lacks a check against the DNA. TRBV21-1 is noted as a pseudogene. CDR3 size: 13 residues. The CDR3 DNA follows: TGTGCCAGCAGCCCCCAGGGTCGCTACGAGCAGTACTTC. This codes for CASSPQGRYEQYF.

This clone was seen just once. The rearrangement links TRBV2 to TRBJ1-2, with TRBD1 identical over 10 bases. The CDR3 is 15 residues long. Germline CDR1 SNHLY, CDR2 FYNNEI. The V gene end was trimmed by 6 bases and the J gene end by 5 bases; junction bases not matched to a gene: 9. CDR3 coding DNA: TGTGCCAGCAGCGAAACGGACAGGGGGTCGTATGGCTACACCTTC. It specifies CASSETDRGSYGYTF.

The chain recombines TRBV3-1 (or the pseudogene TRBV3-2) with TRBJ2-7, with TRBD2 matching over 12 bases. Germline values: CDR1 LGHDT, CDR2 YNNKEL (reference sequence). CDR3 length equals 13 residues. Trimming removed 6 bases from V and 3 bases from J; junction bases left unmatched: 0. The chain's CDR3 is CASRLAGGYEQYF. The CDR3, as DNA: TGTGCCAGCAGACTAGCGGGGGGCTACGAGCAGTACTTC.

The chain has TRBV21-1 and TRBJ1-1. TRBV21-1 is a known pseudogene. The CDR3 consists of 14 residues. CDR3 bases: TGTGCCAGCAGCAAAGACACTGGGGGGGAAAAAGCTTTCTTT. The encoded protein is CASSKDTGGEKAFF.

On this clone itself: Other DNA sequences within the sample encode an identical CDR3. The gene calls are TRBV20-1 and TRBJ2-3; 8 bases are a match to TRBD2. The germline CDR1 and CDR2 sequences are DFQATT and SNEGSKA (reference sequence). V trimming: 3 bases; J trimming: 3 bases; junction bases outside the gene matches: 2. The length of the CDR3 is 13 residues. CDR3 sequence (DNA): TGCAGTGCTAGTTCGGGGGGGACAGATACGCAGTATTTT. Amino acids: CSASSGGTDTQYF.

The chain employs TRBV10-1 and TRBJ2-3; TRBD2 might be the D (6 bases). CDR3 length equals 12 residues. Germline CDR1 and CDR2: WNHNN and SYGVQD (reference sequence). V was clipped by 8 bases and J by 14 bases, with 20 bases between them. The CDR3 loop reads CASSALGGRPYF. For the CDR3, the DNA is TGCGCCAGCTCCGCCTTGGGGGGTCGGCCGTATTTT.

This clone was counted once. V and J are TRBV4-2 and TRBJ2-7, with 10 bases identical to TRBD2. V lost 4 bases, J lost 3 bases, and 3 bases stayed unmatched. CDR1 and CDR2 (germline): LGHNA, YNFKEQ. CDR3 length: 14 amino acids. Here the CDR3 reads CASSPLAGDYEQYF. CDR3 DNA: TGTGCCAGCAGCCCCCTAGCGGGGGACTACGAGCAGTACTTC.

V and J are TRBV5-1 and TRBJ2-2; the D is unclear. The CDR3 has 15 amino acids. Trimming cost V 2 bases and J 4 bases, with 12 bases left between them. From germline, CDR1 is SGHRS and CDR2 YFSETQ. CDR3: CASSFREPGTGELFF. The CDR3 DNA sequence: TGCGCCAGCAGCTTTCGAGAACCTGGCACCGGGGAGCTGTTTTTT. Supplemented by reference TRBV5-1 and TRBJ2-2, the full variable domain reads KAGVTQTPRYLIKTRGQQVTLSCSPISGHRSVSWYQQTPGQGLQFLFEYFSETQRNKGNFPGRFSGRQFSNSRSEMNVSTLELGDSALYLCASSFREPGTGELFFGEGSRLTVL.

V gene TRBV20-1 combines with J gene TRBJ2-1; TRBD2 agrees at 7 bases. The ends lost 7 bases at V and 9 bases at J; junction bases unmatched: 6. This CDR3 comprises 11 residues. Germline V gene sequence: CDR1 DFQATT, CDR2 SNEGSKA (reference sequence). This chain's CDR3 is CSVGRGSEQFF. DNA for the CDR3: TGCAGTGTCGGGCGGGGGAGTGAGCAGTTCTTC.

This chain uses TRBV9 with TRBJ1-3; 8 bases fit TRBD1. The germline V gene encodes CDR1 SGDLS and CDR2 YYNGEE. This CDR3 spans 15 amino acids. Trimming cost V 2 bases and J 0 bases; bases outside gene matches: 1. CDR3 protein: CASSVQGASGNTIYF. The CDR3 nucleotides read TGTGCCAGCAGCGTCCAGGGGGCCTCTGGAAACACCATATATTTT.

The chain recombines TRBV29-1 with TRBJ1-1, with 12 positions matching TRBD1. The J segment lost 1 base and the V segment lost 6 bases, leaving 21 bases of the junction unmatched. The CDR3 length is 20 residues. In germline, CDR1 is SQVTM, CDR2 ANQGSEA. The CDR3 loop reads CSVTRSGTGGAIRRNTEAFF. In DNA, the CDR3 is TGCAGCGTCACAAGGTCCGGGACAGGGGGCGCTATTAGGAGGAACACTGAAGCTTTCTTT.

V is TRBV6-5 and J is TRBJ1-1; D possibly corresponds to TRBD1 (5 bases). The CDR3 has 14 residues. The germline CDR1 and CDR2 sequences are MNHEY and SVGAGI. Trimming shortened V by 0 bases and J by 2 bases, and 7 bases separated the two germline ends. This CDR3 reads CASSYSQGNTEAFF. CDR3 in DNA: TGTGCCAGCAGTTACTCCCAGGGCAACACTGAAGCTTTCTTT.

V usage is TRBV5-1 and J usage is TRBJ2-3, with D perhaps matching TRBD1 (5 bases). With 4 bases removed from V and 0 bases from J, the gap between germline ends came to 15 bases. Germline lookup yields CDR1 SGHRS and CDR2 YFSETQ. The CDR3 runs 16 residues. CDR3 region: CASSGPYDRSTDTQYF. CDR3 in DNA: TGCGCCAGCAGCGGGCCCTACGACAGAAGCACAGATACGCAGTATTTT. The entire variable domain, with the rest obtained from reference TRBV5-1 and TRBJ2-3, is as follows: KAGVTQTPRYLIKTRGQQVTLSCSPISGHRSVSWYQQTPGQGLQFLFEYFSETQRNKGNFPGRFSGRQFSNSRSEMNVSTLELGDSALYLCASSGPYDRSTDTQYFGPGTRLTVL.

The gene calls are TRBV6-6 and TRBJ2-3; D is undetermined. The CDR3 consists of 16 residues. Germline CDR1 MNHNY, CDR2 SVGAGI (reference sequence). With 5 bases removed from V and 4 bases from J, the gap between germline ends came to 19 bases. CDR3 loop: CASSRPQSVTPDTQYF. Written as DNA, the CDR3 is TGTGCCAGCAGTAGGCCCCAGAGCGTAACCCCAGATACGCAGTATTTT.

The chain is built from TRBV19 and TRBJ1-6; D gene uncertain. Looked up from germline, CDR1 is LNHDA and CDR2 is SQIVND (reference sequence). The CDR3 covers 14 residues. V was pared by 8 bases and J by 0 bases, with 8 bases between. The CDR3 region is CASAASSYNSPLHF. In DNA, the CDR3 is TGTGCCAGTGCAGCGAGCTCCTATAATTCACCCCTCCACTTT.

This clone was found once. The CDR3 sequence: CASSQDVRGHYNEQFF. CDR3 coding DNA: TGCGCCAGCAGCCAAGATGTCAGGGGACATTACAATGAGCAGTTCTTC. V gene TRBV4-3 combines with J gene TRBJ2-1; possible D gene TRBD1, 6 bases. Trimming left V 0 bases short and J 4 bases short, with 13 bases between. This CDR3 is built from 16 residues. Germline-derived CDR1 and CDR2 are LGHNA and YSLEER.

The CDR3 reads CATSAGGRGEQYF. The CDR3 coding sequence is TGTGCCACCAGTGCAGGGGGGCGAGGCGAGCAGTACTTC. The rearrangement links TRBV24-1 to TRBJ2-7, with D possibly being TRBD1 (7 bases). Germline values: CDR1 KGHDR, CDR2 SFDVKD. The CDR3 runs 13 residues. The germline V and J ends were trimmed by 5 bases and 6 bases, with 13 bases remaining between them.

V is TRBV7-2 and J is TRBJ1-6; a possible D gene is TRBD1 (5 bases). Trimming left V 5 bases short and J 10 bases short, with 12 bases between. Germline lookup yields CDR1 SGHTA and CDR2 FQGNSA. This CDR3 contains 13 residues. The CDR3 bases are TGTGCCAGCAGCGTAGGGGCAATGTCACCCCTCCACTTT. It encodes CASSVGAMSPLHF.

This chain uses TRBV5-6 with TRBJ1-4; D remains unclear. There are 15 residues in the CDR3. The ends were cut back, 4 bases at V and 6 bases at J, with 16 bases in the middle. Germline CDR1 SGHDT, CDR2 YYEEEE. CDR3 protein: CASSSLNSGDEKLFF. The CDR3, as DNA: TGTGCCAGCAGCAGCCTGAATAGCGGGGATGAAAAACTGTTTTTT.

The V call is TRBV5-1, the J call TRBJ2-3; no clear D gene. Germline values: CDR1 SGHRS, CDR2 YFSETQ. The CDR3 extends over 13 amino acids. V shed 4 bases and J shed 4 bases, with 10 bases lying between them. The CDR3, as DNA: TGCGCCAGCAGCCCGCGAGAACCAGATACGCAGTATTTT. It is translated as CASSPREPDTQYF.

The chain is built from TRBV5-6 and TRBJ2-4; D is ambiguous. The V end was cut by 4 bases, the J end by 2 bases, with 7 bases between. The CDR3 consists of 13 residues. Germline CDR1 SGHDT, CDR2 YYEEEE. The CDR3 protein is CASSPVTKNIQYF. The CDR3, as DNA: TGTGCCAGCAGCCCAGTGACCAAAAACATTCAGTACTTC.